What follows are 32 T cell receptor beta chains derived from one specimen sequenced in a study of cytomegalovirus exposure and HLA in healthy donors. With 60 Vbeta and 13 Jbeta primers, the PCR was carried out. Generated by immunoSEQ multiplex PCR, the TCRdb table keeps only in-frame clones and is missing some. Seen here are roughly 80,000 clones, around 67% observed once, and the top ten hold 6.5% to 7.5%. Sequencing was carried out using PBMCs. Receptors were obtained from a woman between 45 and 60 years old in good health and CMV-seropositive.

The chain has TRBV6-4 and TRBJ2-5; tentatively, D is TRBD2 (6 bases). Judging by the DNA end, TRBJ2-7 fits better; the J call may be wrong. The CDR3 covers 15 residues. Germline V lookup: CDR1 MRHNA, CDR2 SNTAGT. CDR3: CASSDSAGPAYEQYF. The CDR3 bases are TGTGCCAGCAGTGACTCGGCGGGGCCCGCCTACGAGCAGTACTTC.

This rearrangement joins TRBV28 to TRBJ2-7; a weak D match, TRBD1 (6 bases). Germline CDR1 and CDR2: MDHEN and SYDVKM. CDR3 size: 14 residues. V lost 5 bases and J 10 bases, leaving 21 bases between the germline ends. CDR3 in amino acids: CASSREGTGSSQYV. The CDR3 DNA is TGTGCCAGCAGTCGAGAGGGAACAGGGTCAAGTCAGTACGTC.

The rearrangement uses TRBV9 and TRBJ1-2; no clear D. The CDR3 is 14 residues long. V lost 4 bases and J 5 bases, leaving 15 bases between the germline ends. Germline V gives CDR1 SGDLS, CDR2 YYNGEE. The CDR3 sequence: CASSFTSPSYGYTF. The CDR3 nucleotides are TGTGCCAGCAGCTTTACATCTCCATCATATGGCTACACCTTC.

This clone came up a few times. This rearrangement joins TRBV19 to TRBJ1-1; TRBD1 is a possible D gene (5 bases). Germline V lookup: CDR1 LNHDA, CDR2 SQIVND (reference sequence). The CDR3 runs 14 residues. The ends were cut back, 1 base at V and 4 bases at J, with 10 bases in the middle. CDR3 in DNA: TGTGCCAGTAGTATAGCCGGGGGGTTCACTGAAGCTTTCTTT. Its translation is CASSIAGGFTEAFF.

CDR3 protein: CASSLTGVNSPLHF. The CDR3 region has the DNA TGCGCCAGCAGCTTGACAGGGGTGAATTCACCCCTCCACTTT. The V gene is TRBV5-1, the J gene TRBJ1-6; TRBD1 matches at 7 bases. Looked up from germline, CDR1 is SGHRS and CDR2 is YFSETQ. There are 14 residues in the CDR3. The V and J ends lost 1 base and 7 bases, in that order; junction bases with no gene match: 2.

V is TRBV7-9 and J is TRBJ2-7, with 7 bases identical to TRBD2. The CDR3 sequence is 13 residues long. Germline V lookup: CDR1 SEHNR, CDR2 FQNEAQ (reference sequence). Trimming removed 2 bases from V and 5 bases from J; junction bases left unmatched: 3. This CDR3 reads CASSLPSGDEQYF. The CDR3 nucleotides are TGTGCCAGCAGCTTACCTAGCGGTGACGAGCAGTACTTC.

The genes are TRBV5-4 and TRBJ2-5, with D perhaps matching TRBD2 (5 bases). Between the trimmed V and J ends, which lost 4 bases and 5 bases, there was a span of 9 bases. This CDR3 has 12 amino acids. The germline V gene encodes CDR1 SGHNT and CDR2 YYREEE (reference sequence). This CDR3 reads CASSPTGETQYF. DNA of the CDR3: TGTGCCAGCAGCCCCACGGGGGAGACCCAGTACTTC.

The rearrangement links TRBV5-1 to TRBJ2-5, with D tentatively TRBD2 (5 bases). The V and J ends lost 1 base and 5 bases respectively, with 12 bases between them. Germline V lookup: CDR1 SGHRS, CDR2 YFSETQ. CDR3 length: 14 residues. CDR3 in amino acids: CASSLMSPGETQYF. Written as DNA, the CDR3 is TGCGCCAGCAGCTTGATGAGCCCGGGGGAGACCCAGTACTTC.

CDR3 nucleotides: TGTGCCAGCAGCTCCCAACAGGGATCCGAGCAGTACTTC. Amino acid sequence: CASSSQQGSEQYF. This sequence joins TRBV7-3 and TRBJ2-7, with D tentatively TRBD1 (6 bases). The CDR3 length is 13 residues. CDR1 and CDR2 from the germline V gene are SGHTA and FQGTGA. V dropped 4 bases and J dropped 6 bases, with 13 bases sitting between them.

This clone has more than one count but fewer than ten. The chain carries TRBV5-4 and TRBJ2-3, with D possibly being TRBD2 (6 bases). Trimming left V 4 bases short and J 6 bases short, with 18 bases between. Germline V gene lookup returns CDR1 SGHNT and CDR2 YYREEE (reference sequence). CDR3 size: 15 residues. The DNA for the CDR3 is TGTGCCAGCAGCCAAGAAACAGGTGGGGGGGATACGCAGTATTTT. Its translation: CASSQETGGGDTQYF. Based on the CDR3 plus reference TRBV5-4 and TRBJ2-3, the full variable domain is ETGVTQSPTHLIKTRGQQVTLRCSSQSGHNTVSWYQQALGQGPQFIFQYYREEENGRGNFPPRFSGLQFPNYSSELNVNALELDDSALYLCASSQETGGGDTQYFGPGTRLTVL.

In its sample, this clone was seen once. The rearrangement joins TRBV30 to TRBJ1-6; the match to TRBD1 covers 10 bases. The CDR3 loop spans 13 amino acids. V was clipped by 3 bases and J by 7 bases; unmatched bases: 0. Germline V gene lookup returns CDR1 GTSNPN and CDR2 SVGIG (reference sequence). The CDR3: CAWRGQGNSPLHF. As DNA, the CDR3 is TGTGCCTGGAGGGGACAGGGGAATTCACCCCTCCACTTT.

This clone came up a few times. The chain combines TRBV7-6 with TRBJ2-1; D might be TRBD2 (6 bases). V gave up 5 bases and J gave up 7 bases, with 30 bases separating them. Germline lookup yields CDR1 SGHVS and CDR2 FNYEAQ. The CDR3 has 19 residues. CDR3 sequence reads: CASSHPPGPGAGRRNEQFF. For the CDR3, the DNA is TGTGCCAGCAGCCACCCGCCAGGCCCCGGGGCGGGGCGCAGGAATGAGCAGTTCTTC. Using reference TRBV7-6 and TRBJ2-1 for the parts outside the CDR3, the full variable domain is GAGVSQSPRYKVTKRGQDVALRCDPISGHVSLYWYRQALGQGPEFLTYFNYEAQQDKSGLPNDRFSAERPEGSISTLTIQRTEQRDSAMYRCASSHPPGPGAGRRNEQFFGPGTRLTVL.

The V and J genes are TRBV6-5 and TRBJ1-3, with unresolved D. Germline V lookup: CDR1 MNHEY, CDR2 SVGAGI. The ends were cut back, 10 bases at V and 8 bases at J, with 18 bases in the middle. The CDR3 runs to 13 residues. The CDR3 DNA reads as TGTGCCACCTCGCCGGGTGCGGGAGACACCATATATTTT. Residues: CATSPGAGDTIYF.

J is TRBJ1-6 and V is TRBV13; 7 positions match TRBD1. The J segment lost 10 bases and the V segment lost 4 bases, leaving 10 bases of the junction unmatched. In germline, CDR1 is PRHDT, CDR2 FYEKMQ (reference sequence). The CDR3 covers 15 residues. CDR3 protein: CASSSGQVQPSPLHF. Here the CDR3 DNA reads TGTGCCAGCAGCTCTGGACAGGTGCAACCCTCACCCCTCCACTTT.

The chain has TRBV6-5 and TRBJ2-5, with D possibly being TRBD1 (6 bases). Trimming took 2 bases from V and 5 from J, leaving 15 bases between them. Germline V gives CDR1 MNHEY, CDR2 SVGAGI. The CDR3 runs 15 residues. The CDR3 protein is CASSYGHRARETQYF. The CDR3 DNA reads TGTGCCAGCAGTTACGGTCACAGGGCTAGGGAGACCCAGTACTTC.

The chain recombines TRBV5-1 with TRBJ2-3, with 8 bases lining up with TRBD2. J lost 2 bases, V lost 5 bases, and 7 bases had no gene match. In germline, CDR1 is SGHRS, CDR2 YFSETQ. CDR3 size: 15 residues. The CDR3 sequence is CASRSGGRYTDTQYF. CDR3 in DNA: TGCGCCAGCAGGTCGGGGGGGCGATACACAGATACGCAGTATTTT. The full variable domain, its missing parts supplied by reference TRBV5-1 and TRBJ2-3, is KAGVTQTPRYLIKTRGQQVTLSCSPISGHRSVSWYQQTPGQGLQFLFEYFSETQRNKGNFPGRFSGRQFSNSRSEMNVSTLELGDSALYLCASRSGGRYTDTQYFGPGTRLTVL.

The chain carries TRBV5-6 and TRBJ1-2; D call uncertain. CDR3 size: 15 residues. Trimming pared 4 bases from V and 5 bases from J, leaving 18 bases between. Germline V lookup: CDR1 SGHDT, CDR2 YYEEEE. CDR3 amino acids: CASSRDWAVNYGYTF. The CDR3 region has the DNA TGTGCCAGCAGCCGAGATTGGGCAGTAAATTATGGCTACACCTTC.

The chain is built from TRBV18 and TRBJ1-1; D is uncertain. The CDR3 runs 12 residues. V lost 3 bases, J lost 5 bases, and 7 bases lay in between. Germline V gene sequence: CDR1 KGHSH, CDR2 LQKENI. The CDR3 loop is CASSPGSTEAFF. Here the CDR3 DNA reads TGTGCCAGCTCACCCGGGAGTACTGAAGCTTTCTTT.

This clone was detected only a few times. The chain has TRBV4-1 and TRBJ2-7; tentatively, D is TRBD1 (6 bases). V lost 1 base and J lost 3, with 13 bases in between. The CDR3 contains 15 residues. CDR1 MGHRA and CDR2 YSYEKL come from the germline V gene. As DNA, the CDR3 is TGCGCCAGCAGCCAAGTAACAGGGTCCGGCTACGAGCAGTACTTC. Translation gives CASSQVTGSGYEQYF.

This chain connects TRBV15 to TRBJ2-2; D is perhaps TRBD2 (5 bases). This CDR3 is built from 12 residues. Germline CDR1 reads LNHNV; CDR2 reads YYDKDF (reference sequence). Trimming stripped 3 bases from V and 8 bases from J, with 7 bases between. CDR3 in DNA: TGTGCCACCAGCAGTCGGGGAGGGGAGCTGTTTTTT. Protein: CATSSRGGELFF.

The genes are TRBV7-3 and TRBJ2-2, with D possibly being TRBD1 (6 bases). Germline V gene lookup returns CDR1 SGHTA and CDR2 FQGTGA. Trimming took off 3 bases at V and 1 base at J, with 12 bases between the two ends. The CDR3 runs 16 residues. The CDR3 sequence is CASSFAQGQNTGELFF. The CDR3 nucleotides are TGTGCCAGCAGCTTCGCACAGGGACAGAACACCGGGGAGCTGTTTTTT.

In DNA, the CDR3 is TGTGCCAGCAGTGCGGCGACTCAAATAAGGAGTGAGCAGTTCTTC. This encodes CASSAATQIRSEQFF. The chain recombines TRBV2 with TRBJ2-1; no definite D call. The CDR3 sequence is 15 residues long. The V gene's germline CDR1 is SNHLY and CDR2 FYNNEI. V was trimmed by 4 bases and J by 9 bases, leaving 19 bases between them.

The gene calls are TRBV27 and TRBJ1-5, with 7 bases that match TRBD1. Germline CDR1 reads MNHEY; CDR2 reads SMNVEV (reference sequence). There are 15 residues in the CDR3. J lost 0 bases, V lost 3 bases, and 2 bases had no gene match. CDR3 amino acids: CASSLDRYSNQPQHF. CDR3 bases: TGTGCCAGCAGTTTGGACAGGTATAGCAATCAGCCCCAGCATTTT.

The chain has TRBV7-2 and TRBJ2-3; TRBD2 matches at 10 bases. Germline CDR1 SGHTA, CDR2 FQGNSA. CDR3 length equals 16 residues. V gave up 6 bases and J gave up 8 bases; unmatched junction bases: 14. The CDR3: CASRKGGSGGAGTQYF. The CDR3, as DNA: TGTGCCAGCAGGAAAGGAGGCAGCGGGGGGGCCGGTACGCAGTATTTT.

V gene TRBV5-5 combines with J gene TRBJ1-5; D is unresolved. The V gene lost 3 bases and the J gene lost 6 bases, with 7 bases spanning the gap. Germline CDR1 SGHKS, CDR2 YYEKEE (reference sequence). The CDR3 spans 12 residues. The CDR3 DNA is TGTGCCAGCAGCTCCGGTGGTCAGCCCCAGCATTTT. This translates into CASSSGGQPQHF.

V is TRBV5-1 and J is TRBJ1-2; the D gene is possibly TRBD1 (5 bases). The V end lost 4 bases, the J end lost 8 bases, and 18 bases lay between the germline ends. The germline gives CDR1 SGHRS, CDR2 YFSETQ. The CDR3 runs to 14 residues. CDR3 loop: CASSETQGREGYTF. For the CDR3, the DNA is TGCGCCAGCAGCGAGACCCAGGGTAGAGAAGGCTACACCTTC. Together with reference TRBV5-1 and TRBJ1-2, the CDR3 gives the full variable domain: KAGVTQTPRYLIKTRGQQVTLSCSPISGHRSVSWYQQTPGQGLQFLFEYFSETQRNKGNFPGRFSGRQFSNSRSEMNVSTLELGDSALYLCASSETQGREGYTFGSGTRLTVV.

This rearrangement joins TRBV5-1 to TRBJ2-3; a weak D match, TRBD2 (7 bases). The CDR3 spans 16 residues. Germline lookup yields CDR1 SGHRS and CDR2 YFSETQ. V gave up 2 bases and J gave up 4 bases, with 17 bases separating them. The CDR3 DNA follows: TGCGCCAGCAGCTTCAGTCTAGTGGGGGGGCCAGATACGCAGTATTTT. It is translated as CASSFSLVGGPDTQYF.

This chain's CDR3 is CATSGAYEQYF. The CDR3 DNA is TGTGCCACCTCAGGGGCATACGAGCAGTACTTC. The chain is built from TRBV2 and TRBJ2-7; possible D gene TRBD1, 6 bases. Per the germline V gene, CDR1 is SNHLY and CDR2 is FYNNEI. With 10 bases removed from V and 4 bases from J, the gap between germline ends came to 11 bases. This CDR3 is 11 amino acids long.

For the CDR3, the DNA is TGTGCCAGCAGCCGTCCGGCGGGACAGGGAGACTTCACCATATATTTT. Protein: CASSRPAGQGDFTIYF. The chain combines TRBV7-8 with TRBJ1-3; 9 bases match TRBD1. This CDR3 comprises 16 residues. The germline V gene encodes CDR1 SGHVS and CDR2 FQNEAQ. The V gene end was trimmed by 5 bases and the J gene end by 9 bases; junction bases not matched to a gene: 14. The variable domain in full, with the rest retrieved from reference TRBV7-8 and TRBJ1-3, is GAGVSQSPRYKVAKRGQDVALRCDPISGHVSLFWYQQALGQGPEFLTYFQNEAQLDKSGLPSDRFFAERPEGSVSTLKIQRTQQEDSAVYLCASSRPAGQGDFTIYFGEGSWLTVV.

In DNA, the CDR3 is TGTGCCAGCAGCTTGGCTAGCGGGGATGCAGATACGCAGTATTTT. Amino acid sequence: CASSLASGDADTQYF. V is TRBV5-4 and J is TRBJ2-3; TRBD2 agrees at 9 bases. Germline V gene sequence: CDR1 SGHNT, CDR2 YYREEE (reference sequence). Germline trimming cut 0 bases from V and 4 bases from J; bases unmatched to any gene: 3. This CDR3 has 15 residues.

CDR3 amino acids: CASSEGTVYEQYV. The DNA of the CDR3 is TGTGCCAGCAGTGAGGGGACAGTGTACGAGCAGTACGTC. V gene TRBV2 combines with J gene TRBJ2-7, with 7 positions matching TRBD1. Trimming removed 3 bases from V and 4 bases from J; junction bases left unmatched: 3. Germline V gives CDR1 SNHLY, CDR2 FYNNEI. This CDR3 spans 13 amino acids.

The chain carries TRBV19 and TRBJ1-2, with D hard to call. The CDR3 totals 14 residues. CDR1 is LNHDA and CDR2 is SQIVND in the germline V gene (reference sequence). Trimming took 6 bases from V and 10 from J, leaving 21 bases between them. The CDR3 sequence: CASRTASGHGVYTF. DNA for the CDR3: TGTGCCAGTAGGACTGCAAGCGGGCACGGAGTCTACACCTTC.